This is a list of T cell receptor beta chains from one sample in a study of CD4 T cell repertoires in COVID-19. The table came from immunoSEQ multiplex PCR; TCRdb's copy has only in-frame clones and leaves some out. The sample shows approximately 75,000 clones, about four fifths of them seen only once. The source was CD4+ T cells from peripheral blood, collected after recovery from COVID-19. These TCRs come from a human donor who had COVID-19. Each CDR3 is given with its conserved first and last residue. A D gene is named only where the DNA matches it firmly. Rows give clone size only sometimes, using once, few, many, or a class for an expanded clone.

TRBJ1-4	-	TRBV3-1/TRBV3-2	-	TGTGCCAGCACCTCGGGGGGGGGTGATGAAAAACTGTTTTTT	CASTSGGGDEKLFF
TRBJ1-1	-	TRBV6-5	-	TGTGCCAGCAGTTACTCGACGGGGGGTGAAGCTTTCTTT	CASSYSTGGEAFF
TRBJ2-7	TRBD1	TRBV6-6	-	TGTGCCAGCGGGACAGGGTCTTCGGATCGCGGCGAGCAGTACTTC	CASGTGSSDRGEQYF
TRBJ2-7	TRBD2	TRBV6-5	-	TGTGCCAGCAGAGTAGCGGGGGACCTCTCCTACGAGCAGTACTTC	CASRVAGDLSYEQYF
TRBJ1-5	TRBD1	TRBV6-4	-	TGTGCCAGCAAACCGATACAGGGGATTGGGAATCAGCCCCAGCATTTT	CASKPIQGIGNQPQHF
TRBJ2-3	-	TRBV19	-	TGTGCCAGTAGTGTCACAGATACGCAGTATTTT	CASSVTDTQYF
TRBJ2-2	-	TRBV19	-	TGTGCCAGTAGTGTTACTAGAAGCACCGGGGAGCTGTTTTTT	CASSVTRSTGELFF
TRBJ1-1	TRBD1	TRBV7-9	-	TGTGCCAGCTCCCCATCCGGGACAGTGAACACTGAAGCTTTCTTT	CASSPSGTVNTEAFF
TRBJ2-3	-	TRBV18	-	TGTGCCAGCTCTTACAGGGTGAGAGATACGCAGTATTTT	CASSYRVRDTQYF
TRBJ2-1	TRBD2	TRBV6-2/TRBV6-3	-	TGTGCCAGCAGTAACCCGGGACTAAACAATGAGCAGTTCTTC	CASSNPGLNNEQFF
TRBJ1-5	-	TRBV29-1	-	TGCAGCGTTGCGGATGGGTTGATGGGCAATCAGCCCCAGCATTTT	CSVADGLMGNQPQHF
TRBJ1-1	TRBD1	TRBV6-6	-	TGTGCCAGCAGTTACTTTACAGGGGCGAACACTGAAGCTTTCTTT	CASSYFTGANTEAFF
TRBJ2-7	TRBD1	TRBV28	-	TGTGCCAGCACCCCGGTGGACAGGGGCGATTACGAGCAGTACTTC	CASTPVDRGDYEQYF
TRBJ1-3	-	TRBV12-3/TRBV12-4	-	TGTGCCATCCAAGACAGGACTGGAAACACCATATATTTT	CAIQDRTGNTIYF
TRBJ1-1	-	TRBV6-5	-	TGTGCCAGCAGGACTAACACTGAAGCTTTCTTT	CASRTNTEAFF
TRBJ1-2	TRBD1	TRBV18	-	TGTGCCAGCTCTCAGGACAGGGGGCTGGAAGGCTACACCTTC	CASSQDRGLEGYTF
TRBJ2-5	-	TRBV9	-	TGTGCCAGCAGTGCCAGGGGTAGCGGCGGAGAGACCCAGTACTTC	CASSARGSGGETQYF
TRBJ2-1	TRBD2	TRBV24-1	-	TGTGCCACCAGTGACCGGACTAGCGGGGGGTCGGGTGAGCAGTTCTTC	CATSDRTSGGSGEQFF
TRBJ1-3	-	TRBV14	-	TGTGCCAGCAGCCAAGATCTTCTTCACTCCTCTTCTGGAAACACCATATATTTT	CASSQDLLHSSSGNTIYF
TRBJ2-7	TRBD1	TRBV5-5	once	TGTGCCAGCAGCTGGGACAGGGTCCCCTACGAGCAGTACTTC	CASSWDRVPYEQYF
TRBJ2-1	-	TRBV5-1	once	TGCGCCAGCAGCCAGGACACTGGGTGGAGTGAGCAGTTCTTC	CASSQDTGWSEQFF
TRBJ2-3	TRBD2	TRBV27	-	TGTGCCAGCAGTCGAGGACTAGCGGGAGGCGGGACAGATACGCAGTATTTT	CASSRGLAGGGTDTQYF
TRBJ2-6	-	TRBV9	-	TGTGCCAGCAAGGCCTCTGGGGCCAACGTCCTGACTTTC	CASKASGANVLTF
TRBJ2-2	TRBD2	TRBV9	-	TGTGCCAGCAGCGTAGAGGGACTAGCCGCCACCGGGGAGCTGTTTTTT	CASSVEGLAATGELFF
TRBJ2-1	TRBD2	TRBV12-5	-	TGTGCTAGTGGTTTCCTCGGGGCGGGGGGTTACAATGAGCAGTTCTTC	CASGFLGAGGYNEQFF
TRBJ2-2	TRBD1	TRBV18	-	TGTGCCAGCTCGCTTTCCCGGGACAGGGCCACCGGGGAGCTGTTTTTT	CASSLSRDRATGELFF
TRBJ2-7	-	TRBV5-1	-	TGCGCCAGCAGCTTGGACCGATACTACGAGCAGTACTTC	CASSLDRYYEQYF
TRBJ2-2	TRBD2	TRBV19	-	TGTGCCAGTAGTATCGGACTAGCGGGAGGATCCGGGGAGCTGTTTTTT	CASSIGLAGGSGELFF
TRBJ2-3	-	TRBV5-1	-	TGCGCCAGCAGCTCGTCCGGGACAAACGCAGATACGCAGTATTTT	CASSSSGTNADTQYF
TRBJ2-2	-	TRBV3-1/TRBV3-2	once	TGTGCCAGCAGCCCCGGGTCGGCCTTCAACACCGGGGAGCTGTTTTTT	CASSPGSAFNTGELFF
TRBJ1-1	-	TRBV7-9	-	TGTGCCAGCAGGGTAAAAGGGGACACTGAAGCTTTCTTT	CASRVKGDTEAFF
TRBJ2-2	-	TRBV6-5	-	TGTGCCAGCACGCGCCAGACGAACACCGGGGAGCTGTTTTTT	CASTRQTNTGELFF
TRBJ2-7	-	TRBV20-1	-	TGCAGTGCTAGGGGCGCTTACGAGCAGTACTTC	CSARGAYEQYF
TRBJ2-1	TRBD2	TRBV19	-	TGTGCCAGTAGTTTACTAGCGGGATACAATGAGCAGTTCTTC	CASSLLAGYNEQFF
TRBJ2-3	-	TRBV28	-	TGTGCCAGCAGTCCCCCCCCCTTCGGGACGGGGGCAGATACGCAGTATTTT	CASSPPPFGTGADTQYF
TRBJ2-7	TRBD2	TRBV3-1/TRBV3-2	-	TGTGCCAGCAGCCGCGGACTAGCGGAAAACTACGAGCAGTACTTC	CASSRGLAENYEQYF
TRBJ1-2	TRBD1	TRBV28	-	TGTGCCAGCTCCCTCAGGCCGGGACAGCTCTATGGCTACACCTTC	CASSLRPGQLYGYTF
TRBJ1-1	-	TRBV5-1	-	TGCGCCAGCAGCCCCGGGGGACGGGAGAACACTGAAGCTTTCTTT	CASSPGGRENTEAFF
TRBJ1-2	TRBD1	TRBV7-2	-	TGTGCCAGCAGCTTAGGAGTAGGGGGCTCTGGCTACACCTTC	CASSLGVGGSGYTF
TRBJ1-1	TRBD1	TRBV11-2	-	TGTGCCAGCAGCCGACAGGGGTTTGAAGCTTTCTTT	CASSRQGFEAFF
TRBJ1-4	-	TRBV21-1	-	TGTGCCAGCAGCAAAGGGTCATGTGAAAAACTGTTTTTT	CASSKGSCEKLFF
TRBJ2-3	-	TRBV6-6	once	TGTGCCAGCAGTATTGGGACCGTTCAGGATACGCAGTATTTT	CASSIGTVQDTQYF
TRBJ2-1	-	TRBV5-1	-	TGCGCCAGCAGCTTGCCAGGGTACAATGAGCAGTTCTTC	CASSLPGYNEQFF
TRBJ1-5	TRBD1	TRBV3-1/TRBV3-2	-	TGTGCCAGCAGCCAACAGGGGGCCCAGCCCCAGCATTTT	CASSQQGAQPQHF
TRBJ1-3	-	TRBV10-3	-	TGTGCCACCACTTTGGACGCCTCTGGAAACACCATATATTTT	CATTLDASGNTIYF
TRBJ1-1	-	TRBV5-6	-	TGTGCCAGCAGCTTGGAGAGGAGAGACACTGAAGCTTTCTTT	CASSLERRDTEAFF
TRBJ2-1	TRBD2	TRBV11-3	few	TGTGCCAGCAGCCCCCCCAAGTTAAGCGGGAGGGCCACTGAGCAGTTCTTC	CASSPPKLSGRATEQFF
TRBJ2-3	-	TRBV20-1	-	TGCAGTGCTAGTATTAGCACAGATACGCAGTATTTT	CSASISTDTQYF
TRBJ1-6	-	TRBV19	-	TGTGCCAGTAGTATATCCGAGGCTTATAATTCACCCCTCCACTTT	CASSISEAYNSPLHF
TRBJ1-2	-	TRBV28	few	TGTGCCAGCAGTTCGGACGGGGAGAACTATGGCTACACCTTC	CASSSDGENYGYTF
TRBJ1-3	-	TRBV12-3/TRBV12-4	-	TGTGCCAGCAGTTCAAACAGGGTGAACACCATATATTTT	CASSSNRVNTIYF
TRBJ2-2	-	TRBV7-8	-	TGTGCCAGCAGCTTAGCGTTCGGGACATCGTCTATCACCGGGGAGCTGTTTTTT	CASSLAFGTSSITGELFF
TRBJ2-3	-	TRBV7-9	-	TGTGCCAGCAGCTTAGGGCAGGTGTACACAGATACGCAGTATTTT	CASSLGQVYTDTQYF
TRBJ2-1	-	TRBV7-9	once	TGTGCCAGCAGCTCTAGGGGGGGGCTCGCTGGGAATGAGCAGTTCTTC	CASSSRGGLAGNEQFF